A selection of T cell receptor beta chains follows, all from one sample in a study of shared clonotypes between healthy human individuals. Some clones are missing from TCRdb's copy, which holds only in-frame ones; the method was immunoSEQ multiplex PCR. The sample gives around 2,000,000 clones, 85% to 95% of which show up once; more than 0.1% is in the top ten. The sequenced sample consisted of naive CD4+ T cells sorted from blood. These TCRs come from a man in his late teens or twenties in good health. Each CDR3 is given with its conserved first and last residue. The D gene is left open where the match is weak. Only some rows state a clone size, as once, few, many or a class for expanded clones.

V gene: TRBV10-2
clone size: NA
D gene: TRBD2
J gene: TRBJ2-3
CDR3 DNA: TGCGCCAGCAGACTAGCGGGGGGCCCCACAGATACGCAGTATTTT
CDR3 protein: CASRLAGGPTDTQYF

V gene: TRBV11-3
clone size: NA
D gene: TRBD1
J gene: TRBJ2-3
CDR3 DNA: TGTGCCAGCAGCCGCGACCCTGGACAGGGGGCAAACACGCAGTATTTT
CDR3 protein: CASSRDPGQGANTQYF

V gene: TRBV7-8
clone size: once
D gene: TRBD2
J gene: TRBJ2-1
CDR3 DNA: TGTGCCAGCAATACCCCCGGGACTAGCTTCCGCAATGAGCAGTTCTTC
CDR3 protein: CASNTPGTSFRNEQFF

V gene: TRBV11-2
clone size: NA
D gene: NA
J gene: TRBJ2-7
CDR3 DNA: TGTGCCAGCAGCTCTTCTTGGGACGTCTACGAGCAGTACTTC
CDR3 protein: CASSSSWDVYEQYF

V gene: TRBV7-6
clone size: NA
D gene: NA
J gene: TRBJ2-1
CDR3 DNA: TGTGCCAGCAGCTCAAGGGGGGGGCCTGACAATGAGCAGTTCTTC
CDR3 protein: CASSSRGGPDNEQFF

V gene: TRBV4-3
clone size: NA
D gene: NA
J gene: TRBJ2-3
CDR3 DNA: TGCGCCAGCAGCCAATTTTTTGGGCGGGATGGTACAGATACGCAGTATTTT
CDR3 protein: CASSQFFGRDGTDTQYF

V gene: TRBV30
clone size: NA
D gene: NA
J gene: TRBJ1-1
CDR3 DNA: TGTGCCTGGAGTTTGTCAAAGAACACTGAAGCTTTCTTT
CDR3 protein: CAWSLSKNTEAFF

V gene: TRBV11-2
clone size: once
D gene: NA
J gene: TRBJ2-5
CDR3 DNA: TGTGCCAGCTCGTTTCTGTACCAAGAGACCCAGTACTTC
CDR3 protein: CASSFLYQETQYF

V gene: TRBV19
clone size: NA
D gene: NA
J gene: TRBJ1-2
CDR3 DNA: TGTGCCAGTACCCCCCCTCCCCGACATTTCTATGGCTACACCTTC
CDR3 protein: CASTPPPRHFYGYTF

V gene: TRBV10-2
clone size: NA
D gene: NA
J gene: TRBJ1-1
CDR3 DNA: TGCGCCAGCAGTGACCCAGCTACAGGTTTCAACACTGAAGCTTTCTTT
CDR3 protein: CASSDPATGFNTEAFF

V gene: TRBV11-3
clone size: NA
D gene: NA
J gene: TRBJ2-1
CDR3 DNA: TGTGCCAGCAGCCCCCCCGGGCGGGACAATGAGCAGTTCTTC
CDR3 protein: CASSPPGRDNEQFF

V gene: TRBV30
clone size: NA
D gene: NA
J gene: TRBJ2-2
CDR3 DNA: TGTGCCTGGATCCGGACGTTGAACACCGGGGAGCTGTTTTTT
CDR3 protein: CAWIRTLNTGELFF

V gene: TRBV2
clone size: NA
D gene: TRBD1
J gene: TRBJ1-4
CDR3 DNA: TGTGCCAGCTCGACAGGGACAAGGGCAGAAAAACTGTTTTTT
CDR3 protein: CASSTGTRAEKLFF

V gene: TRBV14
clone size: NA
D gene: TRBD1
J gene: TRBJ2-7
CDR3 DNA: TGTGCCAGCAGCCCATACGGGACAGGGTCCTACGAGCAGTACTTC
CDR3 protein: CASSPYGTGSYEQYF

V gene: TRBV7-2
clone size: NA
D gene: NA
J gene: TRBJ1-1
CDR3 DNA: TGTGCCAGCAGCCTTTACAGGGTAGGGAACACTGAAGCTTTCTTT
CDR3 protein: CASSLYRVGNTEAFF

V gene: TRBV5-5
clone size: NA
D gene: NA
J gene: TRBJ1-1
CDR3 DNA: TGTGCCAGCAGCTTGCTTCCCACGGACATGAACACTGAAGCTTTCTTT
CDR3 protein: CASSLLPTDMNTEAFF

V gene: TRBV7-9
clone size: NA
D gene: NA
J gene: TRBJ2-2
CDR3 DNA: TGTGCCAGCAGCTTAGGGTCTACGCCCGGGGAGCTGTTTTTT
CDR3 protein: CASSLGSTPGELFF

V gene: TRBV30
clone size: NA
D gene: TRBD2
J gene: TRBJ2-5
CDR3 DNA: TGTGCCTGGAGTGTCTCGGGGGGGCGGCGAGAGACCCAGTACTTC
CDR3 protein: CAWSVSGGRRETQYF

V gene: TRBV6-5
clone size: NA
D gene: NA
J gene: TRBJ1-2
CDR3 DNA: TGTGCCAGCAGTTACCAGCGGGGATTTAACTATGGCTACACCTTC
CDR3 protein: CASSYQRGFNYGYTF

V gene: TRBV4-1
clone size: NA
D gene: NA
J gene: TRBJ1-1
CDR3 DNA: TGCGCCAGCAGCCAGGGCTTTAGGGCAACGAACACTGAAGCTTTCTTT
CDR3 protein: CASSQGFRATNTEAFF

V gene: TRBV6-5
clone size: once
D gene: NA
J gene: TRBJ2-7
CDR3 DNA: TGTGCCAGCAGTCGGGCAGGTTTTACCTACGAGCAGTACTTC
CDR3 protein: CASSRAGFTYEQYF

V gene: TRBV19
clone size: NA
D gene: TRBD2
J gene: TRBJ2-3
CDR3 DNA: TGTGCCAGTAGTATAGACAAGCGGGAGGGCCTCACAGATACGCAGTATTTT
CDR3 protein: CASSIDKREGLTDTQYF

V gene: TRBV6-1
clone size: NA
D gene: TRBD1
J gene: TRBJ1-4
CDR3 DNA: TGTGCCAGTGACAGGGGAGGATCGACTAATGAAAAACTGTTTTTT
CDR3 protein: CASDRGGSTNEKLFF

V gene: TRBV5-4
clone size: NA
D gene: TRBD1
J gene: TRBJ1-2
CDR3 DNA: TGTGCCAGCAGCCCTATAACAGGACAGGGGACTATGGGCTACACCTTC
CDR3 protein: CASSPITGQGTMGYTF

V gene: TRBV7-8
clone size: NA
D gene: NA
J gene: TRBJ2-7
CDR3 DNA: TGTGCCAGCAGCCTAAGGGACCGCAACTCCTACGAGCAGTACTTC
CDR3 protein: CASSLRDRNSYEQYF

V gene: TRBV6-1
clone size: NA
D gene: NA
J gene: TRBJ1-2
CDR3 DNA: TGTGCCAGCAGTCCTCAGACAGGCGGTGGCTACACCTTC
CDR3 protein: CASSPQTGGGYTF

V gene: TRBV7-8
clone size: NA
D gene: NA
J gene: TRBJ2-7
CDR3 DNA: TGTGCCAGCAGGCCAAAGGGGTACTACGAGCAGTACTTC
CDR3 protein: CASRPKGYYEQYF

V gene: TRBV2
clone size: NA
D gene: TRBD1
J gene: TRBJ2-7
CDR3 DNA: TGTGCCAGCAGTGGGTGGGGACAGAACGAGCAGTACTTC
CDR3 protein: CASSGWGQNEQYF

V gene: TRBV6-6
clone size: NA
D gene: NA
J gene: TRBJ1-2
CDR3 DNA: TGTGCCAGCAGTTCCGACGGACCCTATGGCTACACCTTC
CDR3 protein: CASSSDGPYGYTF

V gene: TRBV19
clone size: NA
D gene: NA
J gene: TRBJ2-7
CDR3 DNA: TGTGCCAGTAGTAGCCAGGGGCCACCCTACGAGCAGTACTTC
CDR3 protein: CASSSQGPPYEQYF

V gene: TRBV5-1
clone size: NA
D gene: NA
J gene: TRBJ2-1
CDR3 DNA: TGCGCCAGCAGCTTGGCCCTCAACCCCGGGGGCAATGAGCAGTTCTTC
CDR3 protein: CASSLALNPGGNEQFF

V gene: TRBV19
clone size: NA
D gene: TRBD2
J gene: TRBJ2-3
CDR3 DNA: TGTGCCAGTAGTATGCGTAGCGGGAGGGCCCATGGTCCAGATACGCAGTATTTT
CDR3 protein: CASSMRSGRAHGPDTQYF

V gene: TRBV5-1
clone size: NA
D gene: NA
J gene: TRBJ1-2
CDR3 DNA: TGCGCCAGCAGCCTCGGAACAAACTATGGCTACACCTTC
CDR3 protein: CASSLGTNYGYTF

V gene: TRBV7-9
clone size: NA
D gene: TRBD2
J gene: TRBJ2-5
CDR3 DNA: TGTGCCAGCAGCCTGAACACTGGAGGGAGGGGTAGAGAGACCCAGTACTTC
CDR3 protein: CASSLNTGGRGRETQYF

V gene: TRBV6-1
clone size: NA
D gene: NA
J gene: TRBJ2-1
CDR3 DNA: TGTGCCAGCAGTCATAGAAATGAGCAGTTCTTC
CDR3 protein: CASSHRNEQFF

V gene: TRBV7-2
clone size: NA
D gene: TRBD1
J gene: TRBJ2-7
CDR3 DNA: TGTGCCAGCAGCTTAGGAGGACAGGGAACCTACGAGCAGTACTTC
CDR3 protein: CASSLGGQGTYEQYF

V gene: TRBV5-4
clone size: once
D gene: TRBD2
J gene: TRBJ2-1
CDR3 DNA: TGTGCCAGCAGCTTGGATCCGGGGGGGAATGAGCAGTTCTTC
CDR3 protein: CASSLDPGGNEQFF

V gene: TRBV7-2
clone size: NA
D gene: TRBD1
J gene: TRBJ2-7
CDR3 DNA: TGTGCCAGCAGCTTATCGGCAGGGGGTAGGTACGAGCAGTACTTC
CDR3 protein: CASSLSAGGRYEQYF

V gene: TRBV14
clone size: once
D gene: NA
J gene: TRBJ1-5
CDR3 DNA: TGTGCCAGCAGCCAAGATCTTGGGAGGGCTGGCAATCAGCCCCAGCATTTT
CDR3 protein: CASSQDLGRAGNQPQHF

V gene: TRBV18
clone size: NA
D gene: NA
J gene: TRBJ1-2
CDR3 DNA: TGTGCCAGCTCACCAGACCGAAACTATGGCTACACCTTC
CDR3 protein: CASSPDRNYGYTF

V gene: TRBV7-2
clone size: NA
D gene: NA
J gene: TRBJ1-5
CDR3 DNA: TGTGCCAGCAGCTTTACAGCAGGGGTGGGCCAGCCCCAGCATTTT
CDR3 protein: CASSFTAGVGQPQHF

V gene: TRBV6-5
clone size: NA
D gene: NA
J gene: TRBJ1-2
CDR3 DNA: TGTGCCAGCAGTTACAGGGTCAACTATGGCTACACCTTC
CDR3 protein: CASSYRVNYGYTF

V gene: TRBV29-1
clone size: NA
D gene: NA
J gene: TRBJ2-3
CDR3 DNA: TGCAGCGTTGAAACAACCACTAGCACAGATACGCAGTATTTT
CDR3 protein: CSVETTTSTDTQYF

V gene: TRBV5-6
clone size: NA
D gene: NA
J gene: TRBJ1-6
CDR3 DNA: TGTGCCAGCAGACGGACAGAAAATTCACCCCTCCACTTT
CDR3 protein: CASRRTENSPLHF

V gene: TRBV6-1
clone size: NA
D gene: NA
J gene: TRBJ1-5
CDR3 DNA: TGTGCCAGCAGGGCACCGGGCAATCAGCCCCAGCATTTT
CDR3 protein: CASRAPGNQPQHF

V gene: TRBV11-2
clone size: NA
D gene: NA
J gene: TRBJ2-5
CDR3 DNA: TGTGCCAGCAGCTTAGACGTCTGGGAGACCCAGTACTTC
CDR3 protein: CASSLDVWETQYF

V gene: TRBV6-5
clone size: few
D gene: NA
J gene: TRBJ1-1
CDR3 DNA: TGTGCCAGCCGCTTAGGGGGAGAGACCACTGAAGCTTTCTTT
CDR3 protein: CASRLGGETTEAFF

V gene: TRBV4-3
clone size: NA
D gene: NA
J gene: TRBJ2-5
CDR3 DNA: TGCGCCAGCAGCCAAGCTGGGGCCGAGACCCAGTACTTC
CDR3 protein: CASSQAGAETQYF

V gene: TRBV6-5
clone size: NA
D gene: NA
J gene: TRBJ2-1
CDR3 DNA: TGTGCCAGCAGTTACTCTTTAACCGTTGAGCAGTTCTTC
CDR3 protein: CASSYSLTVEQFF

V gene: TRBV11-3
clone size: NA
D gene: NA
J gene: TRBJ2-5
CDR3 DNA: TGTGCCAGCAGCTTTACAGGGTCGTCGACCCAGTACTTC
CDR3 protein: CASSFTGSSTQYF